This T cell receptor beta chain was sequenced for a study of blood T cell repertoires in COVID-19. Germline V gene data show CDR1 as PRHDT and CDR2 as FYEKMQ (reference sequence). The CDR3 contains 13 residues. Trimming at V came to 8 bases and at J to 0 bases, leaving 2 bases not matched to a gene. TCRdb keeps only in-frame clones here, not all; method: immunoSEQ multiplex PCR. This table has a few hundred thousand clones, 80% to 90% appearing once. The sequence was obtained from a woman aged 45-65 years who had been exposed to COVID-19. The sequenced sample was PBMCs or T cells enriched from blood (not recorded which). This rearrangement joins TRBV13 to TRBJ2-3; TRBD1 matches 7 bases. The CDR3 region has the DNA TGTGCCAGCCAGACAGGGAGCACAGATACGCAGTATTTT. Residues: CASQTGSTDTQYF.